This entry describes one TCR beta chain. Antigen: not known. The sample originates from a study of PD-1 blockade in classical Hodgkin lymphoma. On the study more broadly: Patients were administered nivolumab (3 mg/kg intravenously) every 2 weeks. Study-level findings and limits: Before treatment, complete responders showed about the same diversity as newly diagnosed patients.

The data were produced by immunoSEQ multiplex PCR, yet TCRdb's version contains in-frame clones alone and is incomplete. This table holds 57,000 or so clones, approximately 90% found once. Autologous stem cell transplantation was followed by relapse in every patient, and brentuximab vedotin exposure varied. This CDR3 region has 15 residues. V dropped 6 bases and J dropped 4 bases, with 19 bases sitting between them. The germline gives CDR1 SGHAT, CDR2 FQNNGV. The receptor was isolated from a human donor with classical Hodgkin lymphoma. The source material was peripheral blood mononuclear cells (PBMCs), sampled at baseline. This chain uses TRBV11-2 with TRBJ2-7; tentative D call: TRBD1 (6 bases). Here the CDR3 DNA reads TGTGCCAGCAGTTATGACCTAGACAGGACATACGAGCAGTACTTC. Translated: CASSYDLDRTYEQYF.